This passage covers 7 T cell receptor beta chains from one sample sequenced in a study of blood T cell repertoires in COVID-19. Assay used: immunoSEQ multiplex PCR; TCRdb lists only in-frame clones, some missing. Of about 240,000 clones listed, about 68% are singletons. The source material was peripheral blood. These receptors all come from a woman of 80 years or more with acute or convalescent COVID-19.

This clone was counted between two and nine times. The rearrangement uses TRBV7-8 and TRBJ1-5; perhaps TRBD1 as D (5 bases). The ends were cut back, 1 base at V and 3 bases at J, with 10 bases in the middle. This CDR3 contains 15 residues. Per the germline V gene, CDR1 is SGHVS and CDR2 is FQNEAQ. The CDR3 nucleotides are TGTGCCAGCAGCTTAGATCAGGGTCCCAATCAGCCCCAGCATTTT. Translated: CASSLDQGPNQPQHF.

CDR3 bases: TGCGCCAGCAGCTTACCCGGGACTAGCGGAGAGACCCAGTACTTC. It translates to CASSLPGTSGETQYF. The chain carries TRBV5-1 and TRBJ2-5; 11 nucleotides align to TRBD2. The V gene's germline CDR1 is SGHRS and CDR2 YFSETQ. Trimming at V came to 2 bases and at J to 4 bases, leaving 4 bases not matched to a gene. The CDR3 length is 15 residues.

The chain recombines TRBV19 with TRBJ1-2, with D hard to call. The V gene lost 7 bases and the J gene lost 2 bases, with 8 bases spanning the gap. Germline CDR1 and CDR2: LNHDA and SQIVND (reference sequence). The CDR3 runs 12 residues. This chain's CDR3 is CASMEFNYGYTF. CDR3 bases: TGTGCCAGTATGGAGTTCAACTATGGCTACACCTTC. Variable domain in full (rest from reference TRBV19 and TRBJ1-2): DGGITQSPKYLFRKEGQNVTLSCEQNLNHDAMYWYRQDPGQGLRLIYYSQIVNDFQKGDIAEGYSVSREKKESFPLTVTSAQKNPTAFYLCASMEFNYGYTFGSGTRLTVV.

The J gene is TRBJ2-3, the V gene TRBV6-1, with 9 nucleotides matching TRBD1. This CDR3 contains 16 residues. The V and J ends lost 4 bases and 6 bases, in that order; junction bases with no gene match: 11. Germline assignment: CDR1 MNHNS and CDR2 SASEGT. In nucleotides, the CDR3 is TGTGCCAGCAGTGGAAGACAGGGGGAAGTTGCGGATACGCAGTATTTT. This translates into CASSGRQGEVADTQYF.

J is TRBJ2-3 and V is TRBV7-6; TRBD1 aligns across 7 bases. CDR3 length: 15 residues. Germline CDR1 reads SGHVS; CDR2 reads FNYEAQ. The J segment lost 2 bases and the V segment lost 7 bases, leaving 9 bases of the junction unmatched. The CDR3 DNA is TGTGCCAGCACCGCTGGGACAGCTCCCACAGATACGCAGTATTTT. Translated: CASTAGTAPTDTQYF.

The CDR3 sequence: CASRQTGGSYNEQFF. The CDR3 nucleotides are TGTGCCAGCAGACAGACAGGGGGTTCCTACAATGAGCAGTTCTTC. V gene TRBV6-5 combines with J gene TRBJ2-1, with TRBD1 identical over 9 bases. Looked up from germline, CDR1 is MNHEY and CDR2 is SVGAGI. V lost 6 bases and J lost 1; bases outside the gene matches: 4. This CDR3 is 15 amino acids long.

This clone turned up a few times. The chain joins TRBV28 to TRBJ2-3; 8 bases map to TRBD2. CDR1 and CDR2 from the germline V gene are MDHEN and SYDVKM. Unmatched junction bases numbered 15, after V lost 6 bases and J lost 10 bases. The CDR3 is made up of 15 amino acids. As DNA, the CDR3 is TGTGCCAGCAGCCCTTTATTAGCGGGATATTTTGCGCAGTATTTT. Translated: CASSPLLAGYFAQYF.